Given below is one T cell receptor (beta chain) in context. TCRdb keeps only in-frame clones here, not all; method: immunoSEQ multiplex PCR. The sample lists some 400,000 clones, around 87% seen once, with roughly 1.1% in the top ten. This sample is part of a study of blood T cell repertoires in COVID-19. This CDR3 spans 13 amino acids. The V and J ends lost 6 bases and 4 bases, in that order; junction bases with no gene match: 4. Per the germline V gene, CDR1 is MNHEY and CDR2 is SMNVEV (reference sequence). The gene calls are TRBV27 and TRBJ2-5, with TRBD2 matching 8 bases. The TCR sequence derives from a man aged 25 to 45 who had recovered from COVID-19. The sequencing sample was made of PBMCs or T cells enriched from blood (not recorded which). The CDR3 here is CASRSGSRETQYF. CDR3 in DNA: TGTGCCAGCAGGAGCGGGAGCCGAGAGACCCAGTACTTC.